What follows is one TCR beta chain and its context. Its antigen is not identified. This entry comes from a study of T cell responses to AZD1222 COVID-19 vaccine. Here immunoSEQ multiplex PCR was the method, and the copy in TCRdb shows in-frame clones only, minus some. Of more than 150,000 clones in the sample, about nine tenths were seen once. Trimming pared 3 bases from V and 8 bases from J, leaving 10 bases between. The CDR3 runs to 13 residues. Germline V CDR1 and CDR2: MRHNA, SNTAGT. Study-wide results and limits: Donors were mostly white British, more females; clonal diversity possibly underestimated.

This TCR derives from an adult in good health. This specimen was peripheral blood, taken on day 0 of AZD1222 vaccination. This chain connects TRBV6-4 to TRBJ1-4; D remains unclear. CDR3 bases: TGTGCCAGCAGTGAGGGGTTCGGCGAAAAACTGTTTTTT. It translates to CASSEGFGEKLFF.